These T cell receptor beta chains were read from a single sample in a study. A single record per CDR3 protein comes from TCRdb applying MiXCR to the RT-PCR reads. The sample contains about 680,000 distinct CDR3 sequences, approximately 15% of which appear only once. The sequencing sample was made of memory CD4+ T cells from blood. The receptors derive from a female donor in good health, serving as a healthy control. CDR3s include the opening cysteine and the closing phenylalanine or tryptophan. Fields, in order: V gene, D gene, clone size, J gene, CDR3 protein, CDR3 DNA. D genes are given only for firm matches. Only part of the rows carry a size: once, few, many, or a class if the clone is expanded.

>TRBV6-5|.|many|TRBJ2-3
CASRPTGLPTDTQYF
TGTGCCAGCAGACCCACAGGGCTCCCCACAGATACGCAGTATTTT
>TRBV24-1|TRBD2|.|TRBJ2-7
CATSDDSPGTSGLGEQYF
TGTGCCACCAGTGATGACAGCCCCGGGACTAGCGGACTGGGGGAGCAGTACTTC
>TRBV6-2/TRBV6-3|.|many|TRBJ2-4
CASRPQGRNIQYF
TGTGCCAGCAGACCCCAGGGACGGAACATTCAGTACTTC
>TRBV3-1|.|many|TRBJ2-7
CASSQGTVTYEQYF
TGTGCCAGCAGCCAAGGTACGGTTACCTACGAGCAGTACTTC
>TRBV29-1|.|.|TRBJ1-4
CSVEAANNEKLFF
TGCAGCGTTGAGGCAGCTAATAATGAAAAACTGTTTTTT
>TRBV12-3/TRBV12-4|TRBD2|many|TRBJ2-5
CASSLGQGPSGVETQYF
TGTGCCAGCAGTCTAGGTCAGGGCCCCAGCGGGGTGGAGACCCAGTACTTC
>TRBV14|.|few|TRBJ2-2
CASTRWPGELFF
TGTGCCAGCACTCGGTGGCCCGGGGAGCTGTTTTTT
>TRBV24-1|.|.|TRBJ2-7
CATISPYYTYEQYF
TGTGCCACCATTTCCCCGTACTACACCTACGAGCAGTACTTC
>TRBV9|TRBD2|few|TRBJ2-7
CASSGTSGSRVYF
TGTGCCAGCAGCGGGACTAGCGGGAGCCGGGTGTACTTC
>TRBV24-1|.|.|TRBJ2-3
CATSDLQPGLALSTDTQYF
TGTGCCACCAGTGATTTGCAACCAGGACTCGCCCTCAGCACAGATACGCAGTATTTT
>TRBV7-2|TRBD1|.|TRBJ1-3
CASSRGQGENTIYF
TGTGCCAGCAGCCGGGGACAGGGGGAGAACACCATATATTTT
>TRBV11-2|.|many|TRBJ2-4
CASSLVQGPIQYF
TGTGCCAGCAGCTTAGTTCAGGGCCCCATTCAGTACTTC
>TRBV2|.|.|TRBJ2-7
CASMELQGGYEQYF
TGTGCCAGCATGGAGCTACAGGGTGGCTACGAGCAGTACTTC
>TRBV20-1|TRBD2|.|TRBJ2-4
CSARRGAGGAKNIQYF
TGCAGTGCTAGGCGGGGGGCCGGCGGGGCCAAAAACATTCAGTACTTC
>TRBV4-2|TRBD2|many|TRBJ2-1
CASSQDGTSGSHEQFF
TGTGCCAGCAGCCAAGATGGGACTAGCGGGAGCCATGAGCAGTTCTTC